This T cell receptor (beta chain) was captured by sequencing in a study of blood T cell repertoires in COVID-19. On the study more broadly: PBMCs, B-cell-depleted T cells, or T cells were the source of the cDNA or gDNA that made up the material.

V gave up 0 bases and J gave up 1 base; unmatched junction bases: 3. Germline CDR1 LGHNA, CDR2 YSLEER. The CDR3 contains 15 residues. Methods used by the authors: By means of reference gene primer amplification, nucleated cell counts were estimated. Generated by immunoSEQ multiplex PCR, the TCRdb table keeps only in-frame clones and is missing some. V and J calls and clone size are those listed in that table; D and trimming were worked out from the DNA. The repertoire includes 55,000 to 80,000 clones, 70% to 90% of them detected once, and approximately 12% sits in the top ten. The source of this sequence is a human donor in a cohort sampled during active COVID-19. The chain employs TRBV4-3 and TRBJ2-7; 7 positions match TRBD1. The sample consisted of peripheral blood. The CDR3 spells CASSQEETGSYEQYF. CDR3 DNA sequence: TGCGCCAGCAGCCAAGAAGAGACAGGGTCCTACGAGCAGTACTTC.